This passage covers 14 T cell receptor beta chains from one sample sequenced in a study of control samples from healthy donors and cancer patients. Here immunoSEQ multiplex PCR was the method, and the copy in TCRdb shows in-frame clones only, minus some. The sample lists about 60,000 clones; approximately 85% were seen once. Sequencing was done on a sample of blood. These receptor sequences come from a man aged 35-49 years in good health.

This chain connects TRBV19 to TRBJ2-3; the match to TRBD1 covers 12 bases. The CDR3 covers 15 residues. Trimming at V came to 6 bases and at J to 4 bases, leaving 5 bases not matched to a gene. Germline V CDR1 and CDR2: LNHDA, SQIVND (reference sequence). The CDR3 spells CASRPGQGAADTQYF. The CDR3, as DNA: TGTGCCAGTAGACCGGGACAGGGGGCAGCAGATACGCAGTATTTT.

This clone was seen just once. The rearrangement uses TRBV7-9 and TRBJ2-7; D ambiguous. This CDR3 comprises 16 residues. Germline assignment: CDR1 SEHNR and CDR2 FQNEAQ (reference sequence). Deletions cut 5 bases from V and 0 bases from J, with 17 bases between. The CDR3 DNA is TGTGCCAGCAGCCAATCCGGAAAGAGAAACTCCTACGAGCAGTACTTC. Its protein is CASSQSGKRNSYEQYF.

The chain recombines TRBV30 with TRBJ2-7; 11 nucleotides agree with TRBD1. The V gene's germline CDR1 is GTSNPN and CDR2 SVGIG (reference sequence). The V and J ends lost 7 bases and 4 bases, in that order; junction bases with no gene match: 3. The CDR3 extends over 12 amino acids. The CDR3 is CALDRGPYEQYF. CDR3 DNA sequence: TGTGCCTTGGACAGGGGGCCGTACGAGCAGTACTTC.

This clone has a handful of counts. The CDR3: CSVAAGGDSYNEQFF. CDR3 sequence (DNA): TGCAGCGTTGCAGCGGGGGGGGACTCCTACAATGAGCAGTTCTTC. This chain uses TRBV29-1 with TRBJ2-1; TRBD2 matches 10 bases. Trimming removed 4 bases from V and 0 bases from J; junction bases left unmatched: 3. CDR1 and CDR2 (germline): SQVTM, ANQGSEA. The CDR3 is 15 amino acids.

CDR3 coding DNA: TGTGCCAGCAGCTTAAAGGACTCCTACGAGCAGTACTTC. This translates into CASSLKDSYEQYF. V gene TRBV7-9 combines with J gene TRBJ2-7; no reliable D call. Trimming cost V 2 bases and J 0 bases, with 5 bases left between them. The germline V gene encodes CDR1 SEHNR and CDR2 FQNEAQ (reference sequence). The CDR3 is made up of 13 amino acids.

CDR3 loop: CASSFRTNGYEQYF. CDR3 DNA: TGTGCCAGCAGTTTCCGGACAAACGGTTACGAGCAGTACTTC. The chain combines TRBV27 with TRBJ2-7, with D possibly being TRBD1 (5 bases). V lost 3 bases to trimming and J lost 4 bases, with 13 bases between them. The CDR3 has 14 amino acids. The germline gives CDR1 MNHEY, CDR2 SMNVEV (reference sequence).

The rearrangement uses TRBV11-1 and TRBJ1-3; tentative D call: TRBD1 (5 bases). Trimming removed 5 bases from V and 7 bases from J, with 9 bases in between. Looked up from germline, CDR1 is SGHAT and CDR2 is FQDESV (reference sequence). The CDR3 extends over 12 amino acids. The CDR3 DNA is TGTGCCAGCAGCCCCCGACAGAACACCATATATTTT. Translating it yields CASSPRQNTIYF.

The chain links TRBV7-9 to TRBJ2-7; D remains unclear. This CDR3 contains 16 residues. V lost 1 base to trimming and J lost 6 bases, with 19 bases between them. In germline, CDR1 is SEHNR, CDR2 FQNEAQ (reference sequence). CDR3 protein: CASSLGGRLVLGEQYF. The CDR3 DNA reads TGTGCCAGCAGCTTAGGCGGAAGACTCGTCTTAGGCGAGCAGTACTTC.

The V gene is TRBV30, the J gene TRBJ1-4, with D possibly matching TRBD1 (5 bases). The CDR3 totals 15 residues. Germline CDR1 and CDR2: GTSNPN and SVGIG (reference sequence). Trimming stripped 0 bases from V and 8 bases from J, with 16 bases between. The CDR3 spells CAWSVLWGVGEKLFF. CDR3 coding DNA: TGTGCCTGGAGTGTACTATGGGGCGTGGGGGAAAAACTGTTTTTT.

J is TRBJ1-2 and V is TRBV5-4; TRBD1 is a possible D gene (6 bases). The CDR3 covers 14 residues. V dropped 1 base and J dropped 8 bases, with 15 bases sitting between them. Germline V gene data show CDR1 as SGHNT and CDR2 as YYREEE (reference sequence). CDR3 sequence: CASSLFGGARGYTF. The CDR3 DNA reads TGTGCCAGCAGCTTGTTTGGGGGGGCGCGGGGCTACACCTTC.

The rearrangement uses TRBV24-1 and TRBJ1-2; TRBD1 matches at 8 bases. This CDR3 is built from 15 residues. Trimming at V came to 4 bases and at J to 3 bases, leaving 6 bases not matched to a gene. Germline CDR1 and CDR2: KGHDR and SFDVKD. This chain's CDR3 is CATSDSLDRDYGYTF. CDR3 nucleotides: TGTGCCACCAGTGACTCACTGGACAGGGACTATGGCTACACCTTC.

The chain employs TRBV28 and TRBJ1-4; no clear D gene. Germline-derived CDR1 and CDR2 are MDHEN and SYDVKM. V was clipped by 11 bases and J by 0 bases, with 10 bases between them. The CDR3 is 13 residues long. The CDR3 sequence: CAGGPTTNEKLFF. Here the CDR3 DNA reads TGTGCCGGAGGACCAACAACTAATGAAAAACTGTTTTTT.

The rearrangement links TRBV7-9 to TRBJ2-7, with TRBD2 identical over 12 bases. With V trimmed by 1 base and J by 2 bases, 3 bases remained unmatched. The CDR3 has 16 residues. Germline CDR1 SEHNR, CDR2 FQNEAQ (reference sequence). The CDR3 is CASSLVTSGGTYEQYF. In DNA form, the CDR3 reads TGTGCCAGCAGCTTAGTGACTAGCGGGGGTACCTACGAGCAGTACTTC. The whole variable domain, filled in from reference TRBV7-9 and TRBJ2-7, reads DTGVSQNPRHKITKRGQNVTFRCDPISEHNRLYWYRQTLGQGPEFLTYFQNEAQLEKSRLLSDRFSAERPKGSFSTLEIQRTEQGDSAMYLCASSLVTSGGTYEQYFGPGTRLTVT.

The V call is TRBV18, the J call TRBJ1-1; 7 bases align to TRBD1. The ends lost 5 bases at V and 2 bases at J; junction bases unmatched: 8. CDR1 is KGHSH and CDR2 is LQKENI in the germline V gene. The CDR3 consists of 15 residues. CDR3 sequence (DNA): TGTGCCAGCTCATCAAGTCAGGGGGTAAACACTGAAGCTTTCTTT. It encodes CASSSSQGVNTEAFF. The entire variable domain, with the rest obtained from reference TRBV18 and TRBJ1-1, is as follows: NAGVMQNPRHLVRRRGQEARLRCSPMKGHSHVYWYRQLPEEGLKFMVYLQKENIIDESGMPKERFSAEFPKEGPSILRIQQVVRGDSAAYFCASSSSQGVNTEAFFGQGTRLTVV.